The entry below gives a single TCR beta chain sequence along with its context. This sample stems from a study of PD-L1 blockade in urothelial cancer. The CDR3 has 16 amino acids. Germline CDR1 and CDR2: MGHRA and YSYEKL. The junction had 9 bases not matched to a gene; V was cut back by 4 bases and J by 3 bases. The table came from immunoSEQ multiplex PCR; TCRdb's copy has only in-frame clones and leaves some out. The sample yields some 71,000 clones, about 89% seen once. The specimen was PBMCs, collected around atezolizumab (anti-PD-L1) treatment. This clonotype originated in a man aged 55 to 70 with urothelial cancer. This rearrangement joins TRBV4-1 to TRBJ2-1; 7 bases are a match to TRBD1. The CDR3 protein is CASSLNTGANYNEQFF. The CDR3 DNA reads TGCGCCAGCAGCCTAAATACAGGGGCCAACTACAATGAGCAGTTCTTC.